This paragraph covers one T cell receptor (beta chain) sequence. What it binds is unknown. The data are from a study of T cell responses to AZD1222 COVID-19 vaccine. The study, taken as a whole, reports: The donors showed a predominance of white British ancestry and of females, with possible underestimation of clonal diversity.

The protocol was immunoSEQ multiplex PCR, while the TCRdb copy is restricted to in-frame clones and leaves out a portion. The sample has 150,000 to 200,000 clones, 88% seen once. The specimen was peripheral blood, collected on day 0 of AZD1222 vaccination. This sequence was found in an adult in good health.

The CDR3 region has the DNA TGTGCCAGCAGTTTATGGGGGGCAGGGATTAACTATGGCTACACCTTC. Translating it yields CASSLWGAGINYGYTF. The genes are TRBV28 and TRBJ1-2; maybe TRBD1 (6 bases). The CDR3 covers 16 residues. Germline V gene lookup returns CDR1 MDHEN and CDR2 SYDVKM. Trimming took off 0 bases at V and 1 base at J, with 12 bases between the two ends.